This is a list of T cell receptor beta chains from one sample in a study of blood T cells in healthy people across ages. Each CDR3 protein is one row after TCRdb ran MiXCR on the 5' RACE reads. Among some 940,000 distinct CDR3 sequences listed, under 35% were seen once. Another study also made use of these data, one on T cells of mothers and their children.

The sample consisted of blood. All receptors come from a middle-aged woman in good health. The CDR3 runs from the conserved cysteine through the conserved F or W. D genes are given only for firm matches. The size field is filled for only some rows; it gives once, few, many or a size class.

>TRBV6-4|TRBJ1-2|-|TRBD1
TGTGCCAGCAGAGACGGGACAGCGCCTAGCCTCTTC
CASRDGTAPSLF
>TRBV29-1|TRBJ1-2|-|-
TGCAGCGCCCGGGACGGCTATGGCTACACCTTC
CSARDGYGYTF
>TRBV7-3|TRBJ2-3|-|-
TGTGCCAGCAGCTTAAACTATGGGGGCGGCACGCAGTATTTT
CASSLNYGGGTQYF
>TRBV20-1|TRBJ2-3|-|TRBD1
TGCAGTGCTAGAAATAGTCAGGGGGCCTCAGATACGCAGTATTTT
CSARNSQGASDTQYF
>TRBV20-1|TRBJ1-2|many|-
TGCAGTGCCGGACTTTCTGGGCAGTATGGCTACACCTTC
CSAGLSGQYGYTF
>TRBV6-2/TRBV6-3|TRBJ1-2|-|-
TGTGCCAGCAGCTCCTCGAGAATTTATGGCTACACCTTC
CASSSSRIYGYTF
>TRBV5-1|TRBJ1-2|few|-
TGCGCCAGCAGCCTGGACAGCGCTAACTATGGCTACACCTTC
CASSLDSANYGYTF
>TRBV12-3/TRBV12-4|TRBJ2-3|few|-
TGTGCCAGCAGTTTCACACGGGGGACAGATACGCAGTATTTT
CASSFTRGTDTQYF
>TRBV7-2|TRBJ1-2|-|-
TGTGCCAGCAGTGTGGCCCGAAGCTACACCTTC
CASSVARSYTF
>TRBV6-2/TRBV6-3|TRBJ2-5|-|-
TGTGCCAGCAGTTACTCTGAGGGCGCGGGGGAGACCCAGTACTTC
CASSYSEGAGETQYF
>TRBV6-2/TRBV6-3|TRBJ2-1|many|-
TGTGCCAGCAGTTACCGGAGCCGGGGGCGGTACAATGAGCAGTTCTTC
CASSYRSRGRYNEQFF
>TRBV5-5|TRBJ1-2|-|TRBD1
TGTGCCAGCAGCTTGGCTTCGACAGGGGGAGGTTATGGCTACACCTTC
CASSLASTGGGYGYTF
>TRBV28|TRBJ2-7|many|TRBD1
TGTGCCAGCAGCCCGCGAGGGACAGGGGGCTGGGAGCAGTACTTC
CASSPRGTGGWEQYF